These 9 T cell receptor beta chains originate from one sample sequenced in a study of T cell responses to AZD1222 COVID-19 vaccine. TCRdb's table, derived via immunoSEQ multiplex PCR, lists solely in-frame clones and lacks some. In the table there are 95,000 to 150,000 clones, roughly 90% of which are singletons. The input for sequencing was peripheral blood, taken 28 days after the second AZD1222 dose. The origin of the receptors is an adult who received the AZD1222 COVID-19 vaccine.

The chain carries TRBV28 and TRBJ1-1, with D possibly matching TRBD1 (5 bases). Germline values: CDR1 MDHEN, CDR2 SYDVKM. This CDR3 is 16 amino acids long. The V and J ends lost 5 bases and 4 bases respectively, with 20 bases between them. The CDR3 DNA reads TGTGCCAGCAGTGGGGTGGGGGTCGGGTCCGGCACTGAAGCTTTCTTT. It yields the protein CASSGVGVGSGTEAFF.

The CDR3 is CASSLEGTNQPQHF. In DNA, the CDR3 is TGTGCCAGCAGCTTGGAGGGGACCAATCAGCCCCAGCATTTT. The J gene is TRBJ1-5, the V gene TRBV5-8, with D perhaps TRBD1 (5 bases). V dropped 0 bases and J dropped 3 bases, with 7 bases sitting between them. CDR3 size: 14 residues. From germline, CDR1 is SGHTS and CDR2 YDEGEE. Based on the CDR3 plus reference TRBV5-8 and TRBJ1-5, the full variable domain is EAGVTQSPTHLIKTRGQQATLRCSPISGHTSVYWYQQALGLGLQFLLWYDEGEERNRGNFPPRFSGRQFPNYSSELNVNALELEDSALYLCASSLEGTNQPQHFGDGTRLSIL.

This clone appeared a single time. This rearrangement joins TRBV19 to TRBJ2-1; a weak D match, TRBD2 (6 bases). Germline V lookup: CDR1 LNHDA, CDR2 SQIVND (reference sequence). This CDR3 spans 16 amino acids. V was trimmed by 1 base and J by 4 bases, leaving 14 bases between them. CDR3 residues: CASSIGNGRQYNEQFF. DNA of the CDR3: TGTGCCAGTAGTATAGGGAACGGGAGACAGTACAATGAGCAGTTCTTC.

This chain's CDR3 is CASTPWGGGQHNEQFF. CDR3 sequence (DNA): TGTGCCAGCACCCCCTGGGGCGGGGGGCAGCACAATGAGCAGTTCTTC. This chain links TRBV13 with TRBJ2-1; TRBD2 agrees at 8 bases. The CDR3 is 16 amino acids. The germline V gene has CDR1 PRHDT and CDR2 FYEKMQ (reference sequence). Unmatched junction bases numbered 13, after V lost 7 bases and J lost 5 bases.

The chain employs TRBV28 and TRBJ2-7; perhaps TRBD2 as D (5 bases). Germline-derived CDR1 and CDR2 are MDHEN and SYDVKM. This CDR3 has 14 residues. Trimming took off 5 bases at V and 3 bases at J, with 14 bases between the two ends. For the CDR3, the DNA is TGTGCCAGCAGTAGACCGGACTCAAACTACGAGCAGTACTTC. Translating it yields CASSRPDSNYEQYF.

The genes are TRBV2 and TRBJ1-2, with D maybe TRBD1 (5 bases). The CDR3 contains 16 residues. The V gene's germline CDR1 is SNHLY and CDR2 FYNNEI. Trimming removed 0 bases at V and 0 bases at J, with 11 bases between. The CDR3 coding sequence is TGTGCCAGCAGTGAAGCCCGGACAAATACTAACTATGGCTACACCTTC. Amino acid sequence: CASSEARTNTNYGYTF.

This chain uses TRBV3-1 (or the pseudogene TRBV3-2) with TRBJ2-1, with D unresolved. Germline V gene lookup returns CDR1 LGHDT and CDR2 YNNKEL (reference sequence). Trimming took off 3 bases at V and 8 bases at J, with 11 bases between the two ends. This CDR3 is built from 13 residues. The CDR3 coding sequence is TGTGCCAGCAGCCAGTGGGGTGCTTATGAGCAGTTCTTC. Its translation is CASSQWGAYEQFF.

This clone has a handful of counts. CDR3 residues: CASRGDGEYYGYTF. DNA for the CDR3: TGTGCCAGCAGGGGGGACGGGGAGTACTATGGCTACACCTTC. V usage is TRBV2 and J usage is TRBJ1-2, with D possibly TRBD1 on 5 matching bases. This CDR3 contains 14 residues. V was clipped by 6 bases and J by 3 bases, with 14 bases between them. Germline V gene sequence: CDR1 SNHLY, CDR2 FYNNEI.

This rearrangement joins TRBV18 to TRBJ1-4, with D perhaps TRBD1 (6 bases). CDR1 is KGHSH and CDR2 is LQKENI in the germline V gene. The V end lost 5 bases, the J end lost 0 bases, and 22 bases lay between the germline ends. The CDR3 length is 19 residues. The DNA for the CDR3 is TGTGCCAGCTCAACTCGACAGGCACTTATCGATGCAACTAATGAAAAACTGTTTTTT. Translating it yields CASSTRQALIDATNEKLFF.